This TCR beta chain was observed in a study of regulatory T cells in long-lasting Graves disease (dated by TCRdb to the early 2020s). Regarding the research as a whole: Persistent Graves' disease was defined as antithyroid drug treatment for over 5 years with persistently positive TSH receptor autoantibodies. Persistent Graves' disease patients were compared with newly diagnosed Graves' disease patients by peripheral blood TCR sequencing and RNA sequencing. The study was registered as a clinical trial and conducted in China. TCR sequencing covered 13 persistent and some 20 newly diagnosed Graves' disease patients, some 33 samples in total. Persistent Graves' disease patients in the clinical cohort had taken antithyroid drugs for approximately 9.5 years on average.

For this clonotype: Which antigen it targets is not known. No base quality values were provided; no much bigger clone lies one nucleotide off.

Trimming at the junction amounts to 1 base on V and 5 bases on J, and the germline ends lie 15 bases apart. The CDR3 goes from the cysteine to the phenylalanine over 14 residues. The sequence is cut down to CDR3 DNA, 42 bases in frame from base 1. The germline V gene (reference sequence) yields GTSNPN for CDR1 and SVGIG for CDR2. The library came from multiplex PCR. Sequenced on an Illumina HiSeq 4000. CDR3 regions were amplified by Arm-PCR with iRepertoire HTBI primers to construct TCR beta libraries. Before sequencing, the PCR products went through gel purification. The source study handled its data this way. Across samples, roughly 60 TRBV and 15 or so TRBJ segments were identified and used for gene usage analysis of CDR3 amino acid clonotypes. COPE and FqMerger were used to merge filtered high-quality paired reads into contigs. BLAST was used to align contigs to the IMGT TRBV, TRBD and TRBJ reference genes, and CDR3 was defined following IMGT. Any clonotype with a frequency above 0.1% was classified as a highly expanded clone. Shannon entropy served as the measure of repertoire diversity, while the Gini coefficient captured V-J evenness. A clonotype found in more than one individual was treated as public. Clones were called with MiXCR by TCRdb after fastp trimmed the public reads at Q25, and only in-frame beta chains were retained. Rows are unified per CDR3 protein, each entry keeping the most common DNA and genes. TCRdb, rather than the study authors, made the V and J calls. This sample is represented by roughly 300,000 distinct CDR3 sequences; 20% to 25% of them were singletons. Jointly, the top ten make up 56% of the sample.

What this sample's time point label stands for: persistent/refractory GD, antithyroid drugs over 5 years with positive TRAb. For both TCR sequencing and RNA sequencing, RNA was extracted from PBMCs in TRIzol. The diagnosis of Graves' disease followed American Thyroid Association guidelines. Patients were recruited from an endocrinology department in Xi'an, China. Each patient gave approximately 9 milliliters of peripheral blood, collected in an EDTA anticoagulant tube. Ficoll Paque Plus density gradient separation was used to isolate PBMCs, and no further T cell sorting was done. An Agilent 2100 Bioanalyzer and agarose gel were used to check RNA quality, while a NanoDrop 2000 measured RNA concentration. Broader findings and caveats from the paper: TRBV28, TRBJ1-2 and TRBJ2-5 were preferentially used in persistent disease, while TRBV20-1 and TRBJ2-1 were favored in newly diagnosed disease. Compared with newly diagnosed patients, persistent Graves' disease patients had lower TCR Shannon entropy and fewer highly expanded clones, which suggests clonal expansion. The small sample size was acknowledged by the authors as a limitation that may reduce accuracy. Because the primary lesion, thyroid tissue, could not be accessed, the study looked at peripheral blood alone. More public clonotypes were shared among persistent patients (about 2,800) than among newly diagnosed patients (966). Only the TCR beta chain was sequenced and analyzed.

The source of this sequence is a female donor with Graves disease. The specimen was peripheral blood mononuclear cells (PBMCs), collected when the disease was refractory, from a patient treated with antithyroid drugs. The V and J genes are TRBV30 and TRBJ2-7; the D segment cannot be called with confidence. The DNA sequence follows: TGTGCCTGGAGTGCCGGTTCCGAAACCCACGAGCAGTACTTC. Its amino acids are CAWSAGSETHEQYF.